This TCR beta chain was retrieved from a study of blood T cells in healthy people across ages. Whole-study results and caveats: In these data, TCR beta diversity tracked strongly with naive T cell percentage.

A sample-barcoded 5' primer and a J-beta primer mix were used in a second PCR of about 7 to 11 cycles. From the 5' RACE reads, TCRdb called clonotypes with MiXCR, one entry per CDR3 protein. The sample has a few hundred thousand distinct CDR3 sequences, approximately 26% seen once. In the case of this clonotype: Its target is not known.

This CDR3 has 16 amino acids. The ends lost 5 bases at V and 5 bases at J; junction bases unmatched: 11. The germline V gene encodes CDR1 SGHAT and CDR2 FQNNGV. In addition, the sample was reused for a study of T cells of mothers and their children. That study adds: Per child, about 2.8 million TCR beta CDR3 reads were obtained, against over 9 million per mother. Normalized overlap was always slightly, never significantly, higher in related than unrelated mother-child pairs.

V gene TRBV11-2 combines with J gene TRBJ2-5; 10 nucleotides align to TRBD1. The clonotype was recovered from a boy between 2 and 15 years old in good health. Sequences were obtained from blood. CDR3: CASSLRQGAVGETQYF. CDR3 DNA: TGTGCCAGCAGCCTCAGACAGGGGGCGGTAGGGGAGACCCAGTACTTC. The full variable domain, completed using reference TRBV11-2 and TRBJ2-5, is EAGVAQSPRYKIIEKRQSVAFWCNPISGHATLYWYQQILGQGPKLLIQFQNNGVVDDSQLPKDRFSAERLKGVDSTLKIQPAKLEDSAVYLCASSLRQGAVGETQYFGPGTRLLVL.